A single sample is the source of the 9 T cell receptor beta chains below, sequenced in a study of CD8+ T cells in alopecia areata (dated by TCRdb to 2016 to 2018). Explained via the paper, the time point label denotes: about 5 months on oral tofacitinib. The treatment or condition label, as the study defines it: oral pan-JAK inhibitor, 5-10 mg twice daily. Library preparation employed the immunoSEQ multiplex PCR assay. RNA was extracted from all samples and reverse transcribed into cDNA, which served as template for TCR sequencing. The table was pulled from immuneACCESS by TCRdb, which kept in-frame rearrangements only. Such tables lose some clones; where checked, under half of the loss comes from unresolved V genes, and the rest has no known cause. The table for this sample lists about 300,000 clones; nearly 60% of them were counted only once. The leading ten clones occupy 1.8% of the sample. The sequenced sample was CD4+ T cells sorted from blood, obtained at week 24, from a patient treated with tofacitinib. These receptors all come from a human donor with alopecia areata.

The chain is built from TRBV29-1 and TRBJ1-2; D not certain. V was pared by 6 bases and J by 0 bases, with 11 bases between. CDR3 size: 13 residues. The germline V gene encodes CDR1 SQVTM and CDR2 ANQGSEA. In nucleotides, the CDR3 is TGCAGCGTCCAGCCGCCGGCTAACTATGGCTACACCTTC. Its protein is CSVQPPANYGYTF. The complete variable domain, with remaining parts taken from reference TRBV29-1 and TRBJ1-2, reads SAVISQKPSRDICQRGTSLTIQCQVDSQVTMMFWYRQQPGQSLTLIATANQGSEATYESGFVIDKFPISRPNLTFSTLTVSNMSPEDSSIYLCSVQPPANYGYTFGSGTRLTVV.

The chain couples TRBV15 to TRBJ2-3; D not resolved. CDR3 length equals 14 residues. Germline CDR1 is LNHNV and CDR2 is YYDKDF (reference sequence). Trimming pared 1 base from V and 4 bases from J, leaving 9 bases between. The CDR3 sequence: CATSRGGVADTQYF. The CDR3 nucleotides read TGTGCCACCAGCAGAGGTGGTGTGGCAGATACGCAGTATTTT.

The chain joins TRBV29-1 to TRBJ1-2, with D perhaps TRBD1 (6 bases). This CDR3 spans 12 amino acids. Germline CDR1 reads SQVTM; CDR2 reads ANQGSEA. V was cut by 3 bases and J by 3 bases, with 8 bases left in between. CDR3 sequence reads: CSVEYRDYGYTF. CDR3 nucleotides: TGCAGCGTTGAGTACAGGGACTATGGCTACACCTTC.

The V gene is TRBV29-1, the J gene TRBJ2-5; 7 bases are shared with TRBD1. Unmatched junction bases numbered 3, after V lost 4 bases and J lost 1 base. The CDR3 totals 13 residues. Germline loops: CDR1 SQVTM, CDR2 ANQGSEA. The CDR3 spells CSVVQGPQETQYF. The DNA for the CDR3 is TGCAGCGTTGTACAGGGGCCCCAAGAGACCCAGTACTTC.

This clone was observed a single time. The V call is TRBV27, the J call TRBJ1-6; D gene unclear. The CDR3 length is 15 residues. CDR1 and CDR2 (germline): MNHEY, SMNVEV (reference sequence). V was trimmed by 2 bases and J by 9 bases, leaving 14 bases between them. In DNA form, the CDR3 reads TGTGCCAGCAGTTTAGGTCCTTATGAGGGTTCACCCCTCCACTTT. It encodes CASSLGPYEGSPLHF.

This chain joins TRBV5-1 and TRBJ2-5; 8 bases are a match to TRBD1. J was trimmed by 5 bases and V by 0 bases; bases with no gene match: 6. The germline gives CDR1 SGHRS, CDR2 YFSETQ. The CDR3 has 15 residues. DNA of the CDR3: TGCGCCAGCAGCTTGGAGCCACAGGGGGAGGAGACCCAGTACTTC. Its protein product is CASSLEPQGEETQYF.

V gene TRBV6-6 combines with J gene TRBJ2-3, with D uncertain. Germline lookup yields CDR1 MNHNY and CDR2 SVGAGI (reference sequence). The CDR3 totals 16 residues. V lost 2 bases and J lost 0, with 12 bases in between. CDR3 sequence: CASSYGLLVSTDTQYF. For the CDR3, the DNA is TGTGCCAGCAGTTACGGGCTATTAGTCAGCACAGATACGCAGTATTTT.

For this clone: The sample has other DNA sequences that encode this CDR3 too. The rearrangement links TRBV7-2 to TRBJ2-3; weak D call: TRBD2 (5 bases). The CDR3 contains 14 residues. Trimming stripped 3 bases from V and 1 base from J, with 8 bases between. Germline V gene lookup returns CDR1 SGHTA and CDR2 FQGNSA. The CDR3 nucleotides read TGTGCCAGCAGCTTGGCCGGGGGCACAGATACGCAGTATTTT. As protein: CASSLAGGTDTQYF.

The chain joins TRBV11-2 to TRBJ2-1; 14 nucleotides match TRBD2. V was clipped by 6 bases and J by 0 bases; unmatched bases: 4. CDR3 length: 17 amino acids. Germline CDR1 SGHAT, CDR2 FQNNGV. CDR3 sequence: CASSPGLAGGSYNEQFF. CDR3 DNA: TGTGCCAGCAGTCCCGGACTAGCGGGGGGCTCCTACAATGAGCAGTTCTTC.